The 24 T cell receptor beta chains below all came from one sample that was sequenced in a study of T cells after yellow fever vaccination. MiXCR, applied by TCRdb to the 5' RACE reads, yields one record per CDR3 protein. The data show under 600,000 distinct CDR3 sequences, roughly a fifth seen once. This specimen consisted of PBMCs, obtained approximately 22 days after the first yellow fever vaccination. Receptor source: a man aged 18 to 30 who received the YFV17D yellow fever vaccine.

J is TRBJ2-5 and V is TRBV7-2; TRBD2 is a possible D gene (5 bases). The V end lost 4 bases, the J end lost 5 bases, and 11 bases lay between the germline ends. The CDR3 spans 13 residues. Germline V gene lookup returns CDR1 SGHTA and CDR2 FQGNSA. CDR3 region: CASSWQASETQYF. The CDR3 DNA reads TGTGCCAGCAGCTGGCAGGCTAGCGAGACCCAGTACTTC.

This clonotype was observed at least ten times. The rearrangement links TRBV6-1 to TRBJ1-5; 7 positions match TRBD1. Germline values: CDR1 MNHNS, CDR2 SASEGT. The CDR3 consists of 13 residues. Losses at the gene ends were 10 bases for V and 3 bases for J; bases not matched to a gene: 6. For the CDR3, the DNA is TGTGCCACTTCGGGACAGAACAATCAGCCCCAGCATTTT. Translation: CATSGQNNQPQHF.

This clonotype was counted only a few times. The genes are TRBV5-1 and TRBJ2-5; TRBD2 matches 7 bases. The germline gives CDR1 SGHRS, CDR2 YFSETQ. The CDR3 spans 15 residues. Germline trimming cut 0 bases from V and 2 bases from J; bases unmatched to any gene: 4. CDR3 loop: CASSLGLAEQETQYF. The CDR3 DNA reads TGCGCCAGCAGCTTGGGGCTAGCGGAACAAGAGACCCAGTACTTC.

This sequence joins TRBV7-2 and TRBJ1-1; a possible D gene is TRBD1 (6 bases). Germline lookup yields CDR1 SGHTA and CDR2 FQGNSA. Trimming pared 5 bases from V and 4 bases from J, leaving 17 bases between. The CDR3 spans 15 residues. CDR3 loop: CASSEGGGGVTEAFF. CDR3 DNA sequence: TGTGCCAGCAGCGAAGGGGGGGGTGGGGTCACTGAAGCTTTCTTT.

This chain links TRBV19 with TRBJ1-1; 7 bases agree with TRBD1. CDR3 size: 15 residues. Unmatched junction bases numbered 9, after V lost 7 bases and J lost 1 base. The V gene's germline CDR1 is LNHDA and CDR2 SQIVND (reference sequence). The CDR3 nucleotides read TGTGCCAGTACCCCATTGGACAGGCGGAACACTGAAGCTTTCTTT. This gives the protein CASTPLDRRNTEAFF.

This clonotype was seen only once. The chain joins TRBV5-6 to TRBJ1-3; the D is unclear. The V and J ends lost 0 bases and 0 bases respectively, with 10 bases between them. The germline gives CDR1 SGHDT, CDR2 YYEEEE. The CDR3 is 16 residues long. The CDR3 DNA follows: TGTGCCAGCAGCTTGGGCCACTTAAGCTCTGGAAACACCATATATTTT. As protein: CASSLGHLSSGNTIYF.

The genes are TRBV5-1 and TRBJ2-5; 8 nucleotides match TRBD2. Germline V CDR1 and CDR2: SGHRS, YFSETQ. The CDR3 runs to 15 residues. V was clipped by 4 bases and J by 2 bases; unmatched bases: 7. CDR3 DNA sequence: TGCGCCAGCAGCCCCCGAGCGGGGGCTCAAGAGACCCAGTACTTC. Encoded protein: CASSPRAGAQETQYF.

This clonotype came up a few times. This chain joins TRBV2 and TRBJ1-3; D is uncertain. CDR1 SNHLY and CDR2 FYNNEI come from the germline V gene. The CDR3 contains 12 residues. Trimming shortened V by 7 bases and J by 5 bases, and 9 bases separated the two germline ends. CDR3 protein: CASMYSRNTIYF. The CDR3 DNA reads as TGTGCCAGCATGTATTCCCGAAACACCATATATTTT.

The genes are TRBV6-5 and TRBJ1-1; D unclear. There are 13 residues in the CDR3. Trimming cost V 3 bases and J 5 bases, with 10 bases left between them. The germline V gene encodes CDR1 MNHEY and CDR2 SVGAGI. The DNA for the CDR3 is TGTGCCAGCAGTTATGAGGGTTCAACTGAAGCTTTCTTT. It yields the protein CASSYEGSTEAFF.

This chain uses TRBV10-3 with TRBJ2-7; D is perhaps TRBD2 (7 bases). Germline assignment: CDR1 ENHRY and CDR2 SYGVKD. Trimming took off 6 bases at V and 4 bases at J, with 16 bases between the two ends. This CDR3 spans 14 amino acids. In DNA form, the CDR3 reads TGTGCCATCAGAAAGGAACAGGGACTATACGAGCAGTACTTC. Its protein is CAIRKEQGLYEQYF.

This chain joins TRBV6-5 and TRBJ1-3; 10 bases agree with TRBD1. V shed 3 bases and J 7 bases; nucleotides not matched to a gene: 9. The CDR3 length is 16 residues. CDR1 and CDR2 from the germline V gene are MNHEY and SVGAGI. This CDR3 is CASSYSGQGVPNTIYF. DNA for the CDR3: TGTGCCAGCAGTTATAGTGGACAGGGGGTCCCGAACACCATATATTTT.

This sequence joins TRBV27 and TRBJ2-1; the match to TRBD1 covers 7 bases. This CDR3 is built from 14 residues. Germline V CDR1 and CDR2: MNHEY, SMNVEV (reference sequence). J gave up 8 bases and V 8 bases, and 12 bases lay outside the gene matches. CDR3 amino acids: CASSTDRALDEQFF. In nucleotides, the CDR3 is TGTGCCAGCTCTACAGACAGGGCGCTCGATGAGCAGTTCTTC.

This clonotype was counted only a few times. The chain's CDR3 is CASSQETGANTEAFF. CDR3 bases: TGCGCCAGCAGCCAGGAGACAGGGGCGAACACTGAAGCTTTCTTT. J is TRBJ1-1 and V is TRBV4-3; 8 bases agree with TRBD1. J lost 1 base, V lost 3 bases, and 4 bases had no gene match. The CDR3 has 15 residues. Per the germline V gene, CDR1 is LGHNA and CDR2 is YSLEER.

Here the CDR3 reads CASRGTRIYTEAFF. CDR3 sequence (DNA): TGTGCCAGCAGGGGGACAAGGATTTACACTGAAGCTTTCTTT. The V gene is TRBV12-3 or TRBV12-4, the J gene TRBJ1-1; TRBD1 is a possible D gene (6 bases). Trimming took off 6 bases at V and 3 bases at J, with 14 bases between the two ends. The CDR3 is 14 residues long.

The chain joins TRBV20-1 to TRBJ1-1, with D possibly being TRBD1 (5 bases). The CDR3 spans 17 residues. Per germline, CDR1 DFQATT and CDR2 SNEGSKA (reference sequence). Trimming removed 0 bases at V and 3 bases at J, with 20 bases between. The CDR3 DNA reads TGCAGTGCTAGAGATGGATTGGACACTAAAGCGGACACTGAAGCTTTCTTT. Its translation: CSARDGLDTKADTEAFF.

The CDR3 spells CASSFLGSEGVDTQYF. CDR3 sequence (DNA): TGCGCCAGCAGCTTCCTAGGTAGCGAGGGAGTTGATACGCAGTATTTT. The chain carries TRBV5-1 and TRBJ2-3; the D gene is possibly TRBD2 (5 bases). Germline CDR1 is SGHRS and CDR2 is YFSETQ. Deletions cut 2 bases from V and 6 bases from J, with 19 bases between. The CDR3 is made up of 16 amino acids.

This clonotype has a count of ten or more. The V call is TRBV27, the J call TRBJ2-5, with D hard to call. The CDR3 length is 14 residues. Per the germline V gene, CDR1 is MNHEY and CDR2 is SMNVEV (reference sequence). V lost 7 bases, J lost 3 bases, and 15 bases lay in between. The CDR3 DNA reads TGTGCCAGCAAGGGAAGTCCTCGCGAAGAGACCCAGTACTTC. Encoded protein: CASKGSPREETQYF.

The chain uses TRBV3-1 and TRBJ2-5; D perhaps matches TRBD1 (8 bases). V was trimmed by 4 bases and J by 7 bases, leaving 16 bases between them. The CDR3 extends over 14 amino acids. Germline CDR1 is LGHDT and CDR2 is YNNKEL (reference sequence). As DNA, the CDR3 is TGTGCCAGCAGCCTAGGACAGGGCGGGGGGACCCAGTACTTC. This sequence encodes CASSLGQGGGTQYF.

This clonotype was seen more than once but under ten times. The V and J genes are TRBV29-1 and TRBJ2-1; TRBD1 is a possible D gene (6 bases). The CDR3 consists of 12 residues. V was clipped by 6 bases and J by 8 bases, with 14 bases between them. Germline assignment: CDR1 SQVTM and CDR2 ANQGSEA. The CDR3 region has the DNA TGCAGCGTCCAGGGGCGCACAGATGAGCAGTTCTTC. Its protein product is CSVQGRTDEQFF.

The table lists this clonotype with a few counts. The rearrangement links TRBV7-2 to TRBJ1-2; D is uncertain. The CDR3 length is 15 residues. CDR1 and CDR2 (germline): SGHTA, FQGNSA. The ends were cut back, 1 base at V and 2 bases at J, with 11 bases in the middle. CDR3 nucleotide sequence: TGTGCCAGCAGCTTAGATCCGGGGAAGAACTATGGCTACACCTTC. Residues: CASSLDPGKNYGYTF.

This clonotype showed up just a few times. This chain connects TRBV6-1 to TRBJ2-7; tentatively, D is TRBD2 (5 bases). V was trimmed by 3 bases and J by 2 bases, leaving 17 bases between them. This CDR3 contains 16 residues. From germline, CDR1 is MNHNS and CDR2 SASEGT. CDR3 in DNA: TGTGCCAGCAGTGAGGCCCCGATGCTGGGAGCCTACGAGCAGTACTTC. Its translation is CASSEAPMLGAYEQYF.

The chain joins TRBV4-2 to TRBJ2-3; D is undetermined. V dropped 0 bases and J dropped 4 bases, with 17 bases sitting between them. The CDR3 sequence is 17 residues long. Germline lookup yields CDR1 LGHNA and CDR2 YNFKEQ. The CDR3 DNA follows: TGTGCCAGCAGCCAAGATAACGCTGCCAGAAAATCAGATACGCAGTATTTT. Its translation is CASSQDNAARKSDTQYF.

The chain employs TRBV9 and TRBJ1-2; D might be TRBD1 (6 bases). V was clipped by 3 bases and J by 6 bases, with 15 bases between them. The germline V gene has CDR1 SGDLS and CDR2 YYNGEE. The CDR3 runs to 14 residues. The CDR3 loop reads CASSGSTGFDGYTF. CDR3 nucleotides: TGTGCCAGCAGCGGATCCACAGGGTTCGATGGCTACACCTTC.

The sample holds many counts of this clonotype. The V and J genes are TRBV5-6 and TRBJ2-7, with D perhaps matching TRBD1 or TRBD2 (5 bases each). Germline V lookup: CDR1 SGHDT, CDR2 YYEEEE. This CDR3 is 13 amino acids long. The V and J ends lost 5 bases and 10 bases respectively, with 19 bases between them. The CDR3 here is CASSIGTQDGQYV. CDR3 bases: TGTGCCAGCAGTATCGGGACCCAGGACGGACAGTACGTC.